This T cell receptor beta chain is drawn from a study of Graves' ophthalmopathy and Graves' hyperthyroidism (dated by TCRdb to between 2018 and 2020). About the study as a whole: Hyperthyroidism was defined as stable when no progression to ophthalmopathy occurred within 18 months of follow-up. In over 5 hyperthyroidism patients, the T-cell repertoires found in thyroid tissue were compared with those found in blood. For independent validation, a separate cohort was made up of 18 hyperthyroidism patients plus 17 patients who later progressed from hyperthyroidism to ophthalmopathy. In total, around 140 blood samples were TCR-sequenced: fewer than 50 ophthalmopathy, over 70 hyperthyroidism and approximately 17 hyperthyroidism-to-ophthalmopathy patients. To explore V-J signatures that separate ophthalmopathy from hyperthyroidism, a discovery set of 100 patients was enrolled, consisting of 43 with ophthalmopathy and around 57 with stable hyperthyroidism. Following sample collection, hyperthyroidism patients were given methimazole at a starting dose of 30 mg daily, and ophthalmopathy patients were given high-dose intravenous methylprednisolone. The study used TCR beta repertoire signatures to distinguish Graves' ophthalmopathy from Graves' hyperthyroidism and to predict progression to ophthalmopathy.

For repertoire sequencing, the TCR beta CDR3 regions were amplified from RNA transcripts. A first-round RT-PCR used HTBI primers with the Qiagen OneStep RT-PCR kit, followed by a second-round multiplex PCR, size selection and purification. Libraries were sequenced on an Illumina HiSeq2000 using paired-end 100 bp reads. As for how the authors treated the data: SOAPnuke was used for read processing, and reads with adapters, uncalled bases, a mean Phred below 15, or no exact constant-primer or identifier match were discarded. COPE v1.2.5 was used to merge the high-quality paired reads. Each unique nucleotide sequence was defined as a clonotype, and clonotypes were aligned to IMGT TRB V, D and J references with MiTCR v1.1. The analysis was limited to V-J combinations with a frequency above 0.0001, which together covered 99.2% of the repertoires. A TCR clonal expansion and chaos score per V-J combination was defined as the ratio of F50 clonal expansion to chaos observed in the TCRdist matrix. Features were reduced by Welch's t-statistics and random forest to around 13 V-J combinations, which fed a naive Bayes classifier. Thyroid-blood repertoire similarity was quantified with the Morisita-Horn index. Starting from the raw public reads, TCRdb applied fastp trimming at Q25, assembled clones with MiXCR and retained in-frame beta chains. Duplicate CDR3 protein sequences are folded into a single record with the most common DNA and genes. Here the V and J calls rest on TCRdb's processing, not on the authors' analysis. The sample table lists over a million distinct CDR3 sequences, roughly two fifths of them with a count of one. The ten largest clones take up 11% of the sample.

Study-level results and caveats: Sample size was not statistically predetermined, and group allocation was not concealed from the investigators. Most expanded thyroid clonotypes with a frequency above 0.001 also appeared in blood, which suggests that blood repertoires may reflect the immune response in the thyroid. In cross-validation, the 13-signature model distinguished ophthalmopathy from stable hyperthyroidism with approximately 90% sensitivity and around 82% specificity, and in the test set the corresponding values were 80% and 75%. In validation, the model predicted ophthalmopathy progression with about 70% sensitivity and around 72% specificity; fewer than 15 predicted patients were CT-confirmed with GO in a median of approximately 6.2 months.

Hyperthyroidism patients were newly diagnosed, were aged 18 to 65 years, and had a disease duration under 2 months. Patients were excluded if they had other autoimmune diseases, uncontrolled infections, pregnancy or lactation. Diagnosis was based on clinical symptoms, serum thyroxine, TRAb, thyroid ultrasound and orbital computed tomography. Total RNA was extracted using Trizol reagent, and RNA quality was checked on an Agilent 2100 Bioanalyzer. This clonotype was seen at least ten times. Its target antigen remains unknown. One base away there is no much larger clone; base qualities are not given. Trimming accounts for 6 bases at V and 2 bases at J, while the number of junction bases matched to no gene is 7. The germline V gene supplies CDR1 SNHLY and CDR2 FYNNEI. The CDR3, from cysteine to phenylalanine, totals 14 residues. The kept DNA is CDR3 alone, 42 bases in frame from the first base.

The origin of this receptor is an adult man with Graves' hyperthyroidism. Sequencing was done on a sample of peripheral blood or thyroid tissue (not recorded which). The rearranged chain carries TRBV2 and TRBJ2-7; 7 bases in the junction line up with TRBD1. The CDR3 region has the sequence CASRALTGPYEQYF. The nucleotides read TGTGCCAGCAGAGCTTTGACAGGGCCCTACGAGCAGTACTTC.